The T cell receptor beta chain described here comes from a study of CD8 T cell repertoires and HIV-1 epitope variants. About the research overall: Each of Twenty-five Gag and Nef epitope peptides stimulated a separate culture. Controls included no peptide, Ebola AY9 epitope, and a CMV, EBV, flu pool.

CDR1 is SGHDT and CDR2 is YYEEEE in the germline V gene. This CDR3 comprises 11 residues. The V end was cut by 1 base, the J end by 2 bases, with 1 base between. TCR beta CDR3 was sequenced at survey depth on immunoSEQ. Libraries were prepared by immunoSEQ multiplex PCR; TCRdb keeps only in-frame clonotypes and omits some of them. The sample contains about 5,100 clones, roughly 67% of which appear only once. As regards this clone: What it binds is not known.

Sequencing was performed on cultured CD8+ T cells derived from PBMCs. The rearrangement links TRBV5-6 to TRBJ2-7; D is undetermined. This receptor was identified in a male donor with HIV. The CDR3 bases are TGTGCCAGCAGCTTGCCCTACGAGCAGTACTTC. This translates into CASSLPYEQYF.